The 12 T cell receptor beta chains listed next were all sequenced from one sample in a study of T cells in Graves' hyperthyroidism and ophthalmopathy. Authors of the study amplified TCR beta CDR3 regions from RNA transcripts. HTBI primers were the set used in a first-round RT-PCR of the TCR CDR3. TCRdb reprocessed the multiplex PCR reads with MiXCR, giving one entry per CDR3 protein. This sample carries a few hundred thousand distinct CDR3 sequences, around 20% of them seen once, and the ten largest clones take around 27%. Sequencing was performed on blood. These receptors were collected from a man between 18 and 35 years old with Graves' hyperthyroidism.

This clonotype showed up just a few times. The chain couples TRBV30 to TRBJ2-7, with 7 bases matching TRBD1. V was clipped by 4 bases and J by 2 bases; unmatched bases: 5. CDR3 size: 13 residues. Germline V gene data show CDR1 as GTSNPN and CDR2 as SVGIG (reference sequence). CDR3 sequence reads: CAWTRQGTYEQYF. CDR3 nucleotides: TGTGCCTGGACCCGACAGGGAACCTACGAGCAGTACTTC.

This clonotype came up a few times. In nucleotides, the CDR3 is TGTGCCAGCAGCTTATACGGGGAGGGGTCGTATGGAAACACCATATATTTT. Protein: CASSLYGEGSYGNTIYF. The V gene is TRBV13, the J gene TRBJ1-3; maybe TRBD1 (5 bases). CDR1 and CDR2 (germline): PRHDT, FYEKMQ (reference sequence). Deletions cut 2 bases from V and 3 bases from J, with 17 bases between. The CDR3 has 17 amino acids.

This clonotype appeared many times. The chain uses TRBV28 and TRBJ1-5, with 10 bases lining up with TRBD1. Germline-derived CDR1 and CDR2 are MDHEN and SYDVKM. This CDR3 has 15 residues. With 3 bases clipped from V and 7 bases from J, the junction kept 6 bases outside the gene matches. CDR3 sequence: CASSLGQGPGQPQHF. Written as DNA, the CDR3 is TGTGCCAGCAGTTTGGGACAGGGGCCTGGGCAGCCCCAGCATTTT.

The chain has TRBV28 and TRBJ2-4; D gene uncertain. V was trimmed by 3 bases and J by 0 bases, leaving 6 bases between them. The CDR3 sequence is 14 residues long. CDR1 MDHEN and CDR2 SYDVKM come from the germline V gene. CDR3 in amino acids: CASSFRIAKNIQYF. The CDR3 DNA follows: TGTGCCAGCAGTTTCAGGATAGCCAAAAACATTCAGTACTTC.

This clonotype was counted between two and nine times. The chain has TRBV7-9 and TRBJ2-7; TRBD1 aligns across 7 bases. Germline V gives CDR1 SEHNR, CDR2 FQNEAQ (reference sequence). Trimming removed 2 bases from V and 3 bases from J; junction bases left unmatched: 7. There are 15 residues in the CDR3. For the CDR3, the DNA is TGTGCCAGCAGCTTAATCCGACAGGGAAACTACGAGCAGTACTTC. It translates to CASSLIRQGNYEQYF.

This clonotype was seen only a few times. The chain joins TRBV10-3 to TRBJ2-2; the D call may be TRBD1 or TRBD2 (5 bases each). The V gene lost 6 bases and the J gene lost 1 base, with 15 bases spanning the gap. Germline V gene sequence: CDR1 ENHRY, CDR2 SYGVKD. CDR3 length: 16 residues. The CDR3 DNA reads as TGTGCCATCAGCCTATCCGGGACCGTGAACACCGGGGAGCTGTTTTTT. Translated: CAISLSGTVNTGELFF.

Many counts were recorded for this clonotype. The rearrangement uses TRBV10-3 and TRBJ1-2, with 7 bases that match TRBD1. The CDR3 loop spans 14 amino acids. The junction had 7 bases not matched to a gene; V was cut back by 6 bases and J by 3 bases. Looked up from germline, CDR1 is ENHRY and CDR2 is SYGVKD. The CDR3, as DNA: TGTGCCATCAGCTCCGGGACAGAGTACTATGGCTACACCTTC. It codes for CAISSGTEYYGYTF.

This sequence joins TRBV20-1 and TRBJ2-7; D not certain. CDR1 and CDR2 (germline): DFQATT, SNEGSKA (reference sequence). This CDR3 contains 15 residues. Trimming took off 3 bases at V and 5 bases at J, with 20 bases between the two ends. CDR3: CSARVRGRLLDEQYF. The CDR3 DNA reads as TGCAGTGCTAGGGTGCGCGGCAGGCTGCTAGACGAGCAGTACTTC.

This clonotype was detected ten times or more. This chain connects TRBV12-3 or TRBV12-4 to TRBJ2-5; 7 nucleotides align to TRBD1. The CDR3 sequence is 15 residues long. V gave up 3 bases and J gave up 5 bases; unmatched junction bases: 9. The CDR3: CASSFDRDDWETQYF. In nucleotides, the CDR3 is TGTGCCAGCAGTTTTGACAGGGATGATTGGGAGACCCAGTACTTC.

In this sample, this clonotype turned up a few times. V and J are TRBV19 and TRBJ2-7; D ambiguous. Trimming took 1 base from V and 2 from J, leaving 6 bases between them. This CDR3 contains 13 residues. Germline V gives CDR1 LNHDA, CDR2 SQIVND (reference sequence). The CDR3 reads CASSIGAPYEQYF. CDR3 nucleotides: TGTGCCAGTAGTATAGGTGCCCCCTACGAGCAGTACTTC.

This CDR3 is CASSFSAPTYEQYF. The DNA of the CDR3 is TGTGCCAGCAGTTTTTCGGCACCGACCTACGAGCAGTACTTC. V is TRBV27 and J is TRBJ2-7; D is unresolved. V was shortened by 3 bases and J by 2 bases, with 11 bases between the two germline ends. The CDR3 is made up of 14 amino acids. CDR1 MNHEY and CDR2 SMNVEV come from the germline V gene (reference sequence).

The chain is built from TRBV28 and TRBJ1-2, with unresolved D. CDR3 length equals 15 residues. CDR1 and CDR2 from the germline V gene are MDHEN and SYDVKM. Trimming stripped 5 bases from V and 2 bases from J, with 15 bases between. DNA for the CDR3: TGTGCCAGCAGTCAAAACAGAGCGTCAAACTATGGCTACACCTTC. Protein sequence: CASSQNRASNYGYTF.